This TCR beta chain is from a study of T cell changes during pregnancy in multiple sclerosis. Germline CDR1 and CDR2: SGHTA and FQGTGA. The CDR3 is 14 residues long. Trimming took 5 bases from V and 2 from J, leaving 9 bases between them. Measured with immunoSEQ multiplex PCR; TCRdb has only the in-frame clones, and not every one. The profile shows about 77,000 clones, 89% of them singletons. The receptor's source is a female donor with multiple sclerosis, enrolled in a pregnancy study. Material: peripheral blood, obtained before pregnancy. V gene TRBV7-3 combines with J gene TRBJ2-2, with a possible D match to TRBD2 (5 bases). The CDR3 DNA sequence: TGTGCCAGCAGCATCGGACTTAACACCGGGGAGCTGTTTTTT. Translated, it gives CASSIGLNTGELFF.